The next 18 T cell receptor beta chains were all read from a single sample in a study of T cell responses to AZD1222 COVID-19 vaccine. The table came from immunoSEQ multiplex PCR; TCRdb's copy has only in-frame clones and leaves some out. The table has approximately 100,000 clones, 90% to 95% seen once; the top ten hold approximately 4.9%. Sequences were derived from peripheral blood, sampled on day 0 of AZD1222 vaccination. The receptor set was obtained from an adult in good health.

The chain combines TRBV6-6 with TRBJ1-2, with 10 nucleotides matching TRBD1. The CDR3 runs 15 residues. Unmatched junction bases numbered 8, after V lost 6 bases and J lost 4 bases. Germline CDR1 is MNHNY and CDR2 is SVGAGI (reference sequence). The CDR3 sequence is CASSRQGALGYGYTF. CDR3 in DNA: TGTGCCAGCAGCCGACAGGGGGCGCTAGGCTATGGCTACACCTTC.

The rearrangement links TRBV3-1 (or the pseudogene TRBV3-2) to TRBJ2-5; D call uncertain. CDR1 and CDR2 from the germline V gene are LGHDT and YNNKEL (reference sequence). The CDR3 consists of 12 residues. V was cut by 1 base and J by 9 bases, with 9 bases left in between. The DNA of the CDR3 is TGTGCCAGCAGCCAAGTCGGCAGGTCCCAGTACTTC. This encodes CASSQVGRSQYF.

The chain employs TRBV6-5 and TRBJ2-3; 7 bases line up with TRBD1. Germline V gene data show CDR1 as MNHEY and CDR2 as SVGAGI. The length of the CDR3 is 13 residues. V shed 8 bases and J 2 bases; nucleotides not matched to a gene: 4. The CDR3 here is CASVGGHTDTQYF. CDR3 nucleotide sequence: TGTGCCAGCGTAGGGGGCCACACAGATACGCAGTATTTT.

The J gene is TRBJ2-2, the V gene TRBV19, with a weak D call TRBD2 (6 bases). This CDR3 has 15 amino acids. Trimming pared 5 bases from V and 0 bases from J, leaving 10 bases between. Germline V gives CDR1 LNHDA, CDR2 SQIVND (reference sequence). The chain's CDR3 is CASSAGQPNTGELFF. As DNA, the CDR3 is TGTGCCAGTAGTGCGGGGCAGCCGAACACCGGGGAGCTGTTTTTT.

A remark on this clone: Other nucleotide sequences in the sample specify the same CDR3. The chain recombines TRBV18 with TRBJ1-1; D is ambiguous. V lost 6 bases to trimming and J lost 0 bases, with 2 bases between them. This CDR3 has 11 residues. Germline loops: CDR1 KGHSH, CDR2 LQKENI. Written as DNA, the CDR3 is TGTGCCAGCTCGCTGAACACTGAAGCTTTCTTT. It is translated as CASSLNTEAFF.

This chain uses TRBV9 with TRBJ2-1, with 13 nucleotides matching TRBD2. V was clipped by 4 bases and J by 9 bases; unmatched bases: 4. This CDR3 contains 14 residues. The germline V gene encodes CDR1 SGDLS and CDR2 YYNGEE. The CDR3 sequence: CASSTSGGASEQFF. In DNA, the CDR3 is TGTGCCAGCAGCACTAGCGGGGGGGCCAGTGAGCAGTTCTTC.

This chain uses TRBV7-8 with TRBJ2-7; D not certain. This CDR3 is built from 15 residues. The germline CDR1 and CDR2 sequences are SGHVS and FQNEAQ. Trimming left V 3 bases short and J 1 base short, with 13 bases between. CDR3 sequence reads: CASSFETTPSYEQYF. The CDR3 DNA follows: TGTGCCAGCAGCTTCGAAACGACCCCTTCCTACGAGCAGTACTTC.

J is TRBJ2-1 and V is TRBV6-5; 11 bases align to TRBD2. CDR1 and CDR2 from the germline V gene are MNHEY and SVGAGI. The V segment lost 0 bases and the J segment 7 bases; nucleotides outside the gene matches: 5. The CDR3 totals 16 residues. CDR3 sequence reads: CASSYSLSGGENEQFF. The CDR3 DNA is TGTGCCAGCAGTTACTCTCTTAGCGGGGGGGAGAATGAGCAGTTCTTC.

CDR3 bases: TGTGCCTGGAGTGTAACGGGGTATGACTATGGCTACACCTTC. Its protein product is CAWSVTGYDYGYTF. This sequence joins TRBV30 and TRBJ1-2; unclear D gene. V dropped 0 bases and J dropped 3 bases, with 11 bases sitting between them. CDR1 and CDR2 from the germline V gene are GTSNPN and SVGIG (reference sequence). The CDR3 has 14 amino acids.

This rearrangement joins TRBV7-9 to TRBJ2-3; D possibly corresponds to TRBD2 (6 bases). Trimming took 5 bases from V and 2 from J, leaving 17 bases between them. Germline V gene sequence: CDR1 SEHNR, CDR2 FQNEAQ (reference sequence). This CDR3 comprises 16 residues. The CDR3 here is CASSQGGSPFTDTQYF. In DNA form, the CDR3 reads TGTGCCAGCAGCCAAGGAGGGAGTCCATTCACAGATACGCAGTATTTT.

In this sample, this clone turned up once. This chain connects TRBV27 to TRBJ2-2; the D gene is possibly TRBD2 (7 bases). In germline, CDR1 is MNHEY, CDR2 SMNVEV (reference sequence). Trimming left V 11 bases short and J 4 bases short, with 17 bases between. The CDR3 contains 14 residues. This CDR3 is CASTGGHGTGELFF. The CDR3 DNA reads TGTGCCTCCACCGGGGGGCATGGCACCGGGGAGCTGTTTTTT.

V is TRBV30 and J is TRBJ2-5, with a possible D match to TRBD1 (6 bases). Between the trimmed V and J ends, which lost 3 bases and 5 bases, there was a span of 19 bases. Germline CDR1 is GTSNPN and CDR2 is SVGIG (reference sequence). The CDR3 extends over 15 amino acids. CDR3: CAWRSVQGIWETQYF. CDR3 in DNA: TGTGCCTGGAGAAGCGTACAGGGTATTTGGGAGACCCAGTACTTC.

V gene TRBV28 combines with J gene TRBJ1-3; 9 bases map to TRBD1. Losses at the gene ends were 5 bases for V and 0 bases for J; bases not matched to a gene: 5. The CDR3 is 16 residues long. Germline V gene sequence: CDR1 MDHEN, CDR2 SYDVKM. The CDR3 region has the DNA TGTGCCAGCAGTCCCGGACAGGGGCACTCTGGAAACACCATATATTTT. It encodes CASSPGQGHSGNTIYF.

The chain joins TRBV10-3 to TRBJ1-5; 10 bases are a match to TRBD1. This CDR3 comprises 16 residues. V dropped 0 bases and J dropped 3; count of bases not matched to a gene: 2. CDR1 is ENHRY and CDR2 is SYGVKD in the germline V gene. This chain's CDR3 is CAISESGQGDNQPQHF. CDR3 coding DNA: TGTGCCATCAGTGAGTCCGGACAGGGGGACAATCAGCCCCAGCATTTT.

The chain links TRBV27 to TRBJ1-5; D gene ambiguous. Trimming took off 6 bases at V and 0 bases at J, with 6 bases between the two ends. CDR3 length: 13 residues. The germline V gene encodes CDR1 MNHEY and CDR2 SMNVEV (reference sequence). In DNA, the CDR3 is TGTGCCAGCAGGCTTCGTAGCAATCAGCCCCAGCATTTT. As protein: CASRLRSNQPQHF.

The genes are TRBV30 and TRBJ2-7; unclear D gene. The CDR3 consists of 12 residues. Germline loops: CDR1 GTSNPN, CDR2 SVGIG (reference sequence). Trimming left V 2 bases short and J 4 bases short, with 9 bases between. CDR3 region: CAWSSRLYEQYF. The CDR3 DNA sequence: TGTGCCTGGAGTTCTCGGCTTTACGAGCAGTACTTC.

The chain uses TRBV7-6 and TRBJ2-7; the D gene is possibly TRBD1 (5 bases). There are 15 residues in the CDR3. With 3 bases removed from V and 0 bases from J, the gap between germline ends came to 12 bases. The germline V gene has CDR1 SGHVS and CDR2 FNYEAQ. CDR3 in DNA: TGTGCCAGCAGCTTTGGCCAGGGCAGCTCCTACGAGCAGTACTTC. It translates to CASSFGQGSSYEQYF.

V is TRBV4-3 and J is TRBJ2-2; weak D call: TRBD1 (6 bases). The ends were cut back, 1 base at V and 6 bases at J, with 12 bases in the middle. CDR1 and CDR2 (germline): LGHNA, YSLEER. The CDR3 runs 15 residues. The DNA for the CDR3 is TGCGCCAGCAGCCAAGGGCAGGGGTACGCCGGGGAGCTGTTTTTT. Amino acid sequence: CASSQGQGYAGELFF.